The 26 T cell receptor beta chains below were found in one sample sequenced in a study of T cells in Graves' hyperthyroidism and ophthalmopathy. RNA transcripts served as the template for amplifying TCR beta CDR3 regions. The TCR CDR3 first-round RT-PCR relied on the HTBI primer set. TCRdb analysed the multiplex PCR reads with MiXCR anew, one entry per CDR3 protein. The repertoire has 370,000 or so distinct CDR3 sequences, about a sixth of them found once; the top ten carry 28%. The sequenced sample was blood. The receptors here all came from a woman younger than 30 with Graves' hyperthyroidism that later progressed to Graves' ophthalmopathy.

This clonotype was seen at least ten times. The chain employs TRBV12-3 or TRBV12-4 and TRBJ1-3; no clear D. V dropped 7 bases and J dropped 0 bases, with 13 bases sitting between them. This CDR3 is built from 15 residues. The DNA of the CDR3 is TGTGCCAGCACTCTAATCGGCCACTCTGGAAACACCATATATTTT. Translation gives CASTLIGHSGNTIYF.

This clonotype was seen repeatedly, ten times or more. The V call is TRBV7-2, the J call TRBJ2-7; D ambiguous. Trimming stripped 1 base from V and 0 bases from J, with 10 bases between. Germline CDR1 and CDR2: SGHTA and FQGNSA. This CDR3 has 15 residues. CDR3 in amino acids: CASSLDHYSSYEQYF. For the CDR3, the DNA is TGTGCCAGCAGCTTAGACCACTACTCCTCCTACGAGCAGTACTTC.

This clonotype was seen at least ten times. The chain couples TRBV5-1 to TRBJ2-1, with D possibly being TRBD2 (5 bases). Trimming removed 5 bases at V and 2 bases at J, with 8 bases between. The CDR3 runs to 13 residues. The germline V gene has CDR1 SGHRS and CDR2 YFSETQ. CDR3 sequence (DNA): TGCGCCAGCAGACCGGGGACCTACAATGAGCAGTTCTTC. Protein: CASRPGTYNEQFF.

This clonotype was counted a few times. This sequence joins TRBV4-1 and TRBJ2-7; 7 nucleotides line up with TRBD1. CDR1 MGHRA and CDR2 YSYEKL come from the germline V gene. After removal of 3 bases from V and 3 bases from J, the junction contained 5 bases not matched to a gene. The CDR3 totals 14 residues. The CDR3 loop reads CASSQARGNYEQYF. In DNA, the CDR3 is TGCGCCAGCAGCCAGGCCAGGGGGAACTACGAGCAGTACTTC.

This clonotype was seen ten or more times. The V call is TRBV12-3 or TRBV12-4, the J call TRBJ1-3; TRBD1 is a possible D gene (5 bases). The ends were cut back, 4 bases at V and 0 bases at J, with 10 bases in the middle. This CDR3 has 15 amino acids. This CDR3 reads CASSSAGTSGNTIYF. In DNA, the CDR3 is TGTGCCAGCAGTTCAGCCGGGACCTCTGGAAACACCATATATTTT.

This clonotype was seen ten or more times. The CDR3 DNA reads TGTGCCAGCAGTGGGCTTACTAGCACAGATACGCAGTATTTT. Translating gives CASSGLTSTDTQYF. This chain connects TRBV2 to TRBJ2-3, with D unclear. The V and J ends lost 4 bases and 0 bases respectively, with 8 bases between them. Looked up from germline, CDR1 is SNHLY and CDR2 is FYNNEI. The CDR3 length is 14 residues.

Notes on this clonotype: This may come from a read error, since a much larger clone is one base off. V gene TRBV7-8 combines with J gene TRBJ2-3; 9 bases match TRBD2. The junction had 6 bases not matched to a gene; V was cut back by 5 bases and J by 0 bases. CDR1 is SGHVS and CDR2 is FQNEAQ in the germline V gene. This CDR3 has 16 residues. The CDR3 coding sequence is TGTGCCAGCAGCCAGGGGACTAGCCGTAGCACAGATACGCAGTATTTT. As protein: CASSQGTSRSTDTQYF.

This clonotype is a singleton in its sample. The rearrangement joins TRBV7-9 to TRBJ2-1; TRBD2 aligns across 10 bases. V shed 3 bases, J shed 4 bases, and the junction held 9 bases outside the gene matches. The CDR3 extends over 17 amino acids. The germline V gene has CDR1 SEHNR and CDR2 FQNEAQ (reference sequence). CDR3 region: CASSFPVSSGSYNEQFF. CDR3 nucleotide sequence: TGTGCCAGCAGCTTCCCGGTTTCTAGCGGGAGTTACAATGAGCAGTTCTTC.

This clonotype was detected many times. The chain uses TRBV7-9 and TRBJ2-5; 7 bases line up with TRBD1. The germline V gene encodes CDR1 SEHNR and CDR2 FQNEAQ (reference sequence). CDR3 length: 14 residues. V was clipped by 5 bases and J by 5 bases; unmatched bases: 8. The chain's CDR3 is CASSPLRGRETQYF. The CDR3 DNA reads TGTGCCAGCAGCCCCCTTAGGGGGCGGGAGACCCAGTACTTC.

As regards this clonotype: It may be a read error: a sequence one base away is much more abundant. V is TRBV3-1 and J is TRBJ2-2, with D hard to call. Trimming took off 8 bases at V and 9 bases at J, with 13 bases between the two ends. Germline lookup yields CDR1 LGHDT and CDR2 YNNKEL (reference sequence). The CDR3 covers 12 residues. Written as DNA, the CDR3 is TGTGCCAGCGGAAGCAGTCCCTGGGAGCTGTTTTTT. It is translated as CASGSSPWELFF.

The chain couples TRBV30 to TRBJ1-6, with D possibly being TRBD1 (5 bases). Germline CDR1 and CDR2: GTSNPN and SVGIG (reference sequence). CDR3 length: 15 amino acids. Trimming pared 5 bases from V and 3 bases from J, leaving 14 bases between. CDR3 region: CAWERPGLYNSPLHF. As DNA, the CDR3 is TGTGCCTGGGAACGGCCGGGACTCTATAATTCACCCCTCCACTTT. The whole variable domain, filled in from reference TRBV30 and TRBJ1-6, reads SQTIHQWPATLVQPVGSPLSLECTVEGTSNPNLYWYRQAAGRGLQLLFYSVGIGQISSEVPQNLSASRPQDRQFILSSKKLLLSDSGFYLCAWERPGLYNSPLHFGNGTRLTVT.

This clonotype occurred many times. This chain links TRBV7-9 with TRBJ1-2; D unclear. Germline lookup yields CDR1 SEHNR and CDR2 FQNEAQ (reference sequence). Trimming took 2 bases from V and 4 from J, leaving 11 bases between them. This CDR3 comprises 14 residues. DNA for the CDR3: TGTGCCAGCAGCTTACCCGACACCCGCTATGGCTACACCTTC. Protein sequence: CASSLPDTRYGYTF.

This clonotype was detected a few times. A much larger clonotype is one base distant, so this may be a read error. Because the CDR3 is missing its conserved closing phenylalanine or tryptophan, this is likely a read error. V and J are TRBV7-2 and TRBJ1-5; D not certain. From germline, CDR1 is SGHTA and CDR2 FQGNSA. Trimming cost V 5 bases and J 0 bases, with 5 bases left between them. This CDR3 region has 13 residues. The CDR3 is CASSQNSNQPQHL. CDR3 sequence (DNA): TGTGCCAGCAGCCAAAATAGCAATCAGCCCCAGCATCTT.

This clonotype has a handful of counts. The chain couples TRBV5-1 to TRBJ1-2; 10 bases line up with TRBD1. V shed 4 bases, J shed 8 bases, and the junction held 11 bases outside the gene matches. This CDR3 has 15 residues. Looked up from germline, CDR1 is SGHRS and CDR2 is YFSETQ. CDR3 DNA sequence: TGCGCCAGCAGCCCAACGCGGACAGGGGGGGAAGGCTACACCTTC. It codes for CASSPTRTGGEGYTF.

Concerning this clonotype: One end of the junction fails to match germline, which may point to a read error. This rearrangement joins TRBV18 to TRBJ1-2; D is unresolved. Germline V gene sequence: CDR1 KGHSH, CDR2 LQKENI. The CDR3 length is 15 residues. DNA of the CDR3: TGTACCAGCTCACCAGGAGCACCGAGGAGGGAGGGCTACACCTTC. Its protein is CTSSPGAPRREGYTF.

At least ten counts were recorded for this clonotype. The rearrangement uses TRBV11-2 and TRBJ1-3; D is unclear. The CDR3 is 19 residues long. Germline V lookup: CDR1 SGHAT, CDR2 FQNNGV. Trimming cost V 0 bases and J 0 bases, with 18 bases left between them. CDR3 nucleotide sequence: TGTGCCAGCAGCTTAGATCAGCAATCCCCTCCGTACTCTGGAAACACCATATATTTT. This sequence encodes CASSLDQQSPPYSGNTIYF.

In its sample, this clonotype was seen many times. V and J are TRBV6-2 or TRBV6-3 and TRBJ1-1; D remains ambiguous. Trimming shortened V by 0 bases and J by 11 bases, and 13 bases separated the two germline ends. Germline V gives CDR1 MNHEY, CDR2 SVGEGT. This CDR3 comprises 13 residues. CDR3 loop: CASSYSREGVAFF. In DNA, the CDR3 is TGTGCCAGCAGTTACTCGAGGGAAGGCGTCGCTTTCTTT.

As for this clonotype: This could be a read error, since a much larger clone is one nucleotide away. This chain joins TRBV7-9 and TRBJ2-1; D gene ambiguous. Germline V gene sequence: CDR1 SEHNR, CDR2 FQNEAQ (reference sequence). There are 12 residues in the CDR3. The CDR3 reads CASHLGYSEQFF. The CDR3 DNA sequence: TGTGCCAGCCACCTGGGTTACAGTGAGCAGTTCTTC.

This clonotype showed up many times. The genes are TRBV28 and TRBJ2-3; D is unclear. The length of the CDR3 is 13 residues. Germline V gives CDR1 MDHEN, CDR2 SYDVKM. V lost 5 bases and J 6 bases, leaving 12 bases between the germline ends. CDR3 amino acids: CASSLPVRDTQYF. The CDR3 nucleotides are TGTGCCAGCAGTCTACCCGTCCGTGATACGCAGTATTTT.

There are many counts of this clonotype. The J gene is TRBJ2-7, the V gene TRBV28, with TRBD1 as a possible D gene (5 bases). The germline gives CDR1 MDHEN, CDR2 SYDVKM. This CDR3 is 13 amino acids long. Trimming pared 1 base from V and 3 bases from J, leaving 7 bases between. The CDR3 DNA reads TGTGCCAGCAGTTTATCAGGGTTCTACGAGCAGTACTTC. As protein: CASSLSGFYEQYF. Together with reference TRBV28 and TRBJ2-7, the CDR3 gives the full variable domain: DVKVTQSSRYLVKRTGEKVFLECVQDMDHENMFWYRQDPGLGLRLIYFSYDVKMKEKGDIPEGYSVSREKKERFSLILESASTNQTSMYLCASSLSGFYEQYFGPGTRLTVT.

This clonotype was detected ten times or more. This chain links TRBV11-2 with TRBJ2-3; 7 positions agree with TRBD1. J lost 3 bases, V lost 2 bases, and 5 bases had no gene match. Germline V CDR1 and CDR2: SGHAT, FQNNGV. This CDR3 spans 15 amino acids. The CDR3 DNA follows: TGTGCCAGCAGCTTATCAGGACAGGTTACAGATACGCAGTATTTT. Amino acids: CASSLSGQVTDTQYF.

This CDR3 is CASSPGTSGRDPYEQYF. CDR3 bases: TGTGCCAGCAGCCCGGGGACTAGCGGGAGGGACCCCTACGAGCAGTACTTC. The genes are TRBV7-6 and TRBJ2-7; 16 bases map to TRBD2. The CDR3 is 17 amino acids. The germline V gene encodes CDR1 SGHVS and CDR2 FNYEAQ. The V and J ends lost 5 bases and 2 bases, in that order; junction bases with no gene match: 6. The full variable domain, in which reference TRBV7-6 and TRBJ2-7 provide the parts outside the CDR3, is GAGVSQSPRYKVTKRGQDVALRCDPISGHVSLYWYRQALGQGPEFLTYFNYEAQQDKSGLPNDRFSAERPEGSISTLTIQRTEQRDSAMYRCASSPGTSGRDPYEQYFGPGTRLTVT.

In this sample, this clonotype turned up a few times. V is TRBV28 and J is TRBJ1-6, with 7 bases that match TRBD1. The CDR3 extends over 21 amino acids. Germline assignment: CDR1 MDHEN and CDR2 SYDVKM. The trim removed 3 bases at V and 5 bases at J, leaving 22 bases unmatched. Here the CDR3 reads CASSLRPRGIKGGTDNSPLHF. The CDR3 DNA is TGTGCCAGCAGTTTGAGGCCACGAGGGATTAAAGGAGGGACAGATAATTCACCCCTCCACTTT.

This clonotype appeared a single time. The rearrangement uses TRBV5-4 and TRBJ1-4; D may be TRBD1 (5 bases). V was pared by 0 bases and J by 8 bases, with 11 bases between. This CDR3 region has 14 residues. From germline, CDR1 is SGHNT and CDR2 YYREEE (reference sequence). CDR3 region: CASSLGGSDEKLFF. The DNA of the CDR3 is TGTGCCAGCAGCTTGGGGGGGTCCGACGAAAAACTGTTTTTT.

This clonotype occurred many times. The gene calls are TRBV12-3 or TRBV12-4 and TRBJ2-7, with D perhaps assigned TRBD1 or TRBD2 (5 bases each). The CDR3 runs 13 residues. The ends were cut back, 8 bases at V and 4 bases at J, with 15 bases in the middle. DNA of the CDR3: TGTGCCAGCGGCCGGGACGCCTTTTACGAGCAGTACTTC. It specifies CASGRDAFYEQYF.

This clonotype was observed a few times. A much larger clonotype is one base distant, so this may be a read error. In DNA, the CDR3 is TGCAGTGCTAGAGAGACTAGCTCGGTCGAGCAGTACTTC. It specifies CSARETSSVEQYF. The gene calls are TRBV20-1 and TRBJ2-7; 7 positions agree with TRBD2. J was trimmed by 6 bases and V by 0 bases; bases with no gene match: 5. Germline V gene data show CDR1 as DFQATT and CDR2 as SNEGSKA (reference sequence). This CDR3 has 13 residues.